Listed below are T cell receptor beta chains from one sample, sequenced in a study of T cell responses to AZD1222 COVID-19 vaccine. The data were produced by immunoSEQ multiplex PCR, yet TCRdb's version contains in-frame clones alone and is incomplete. The table shows 130,000 or so clones, with 80% to 95% occurring only once. Sequencing used peripheral blood, obtained 28 days after the second AZD1222 dose. The receptors shown here come from an adult who received the AZD1222 COVID-19 vaccine. CDR3s include the opening cysteine and the closing phenylalanine or tryptophan. Each record gives: V gene, clone size, J gene, D gene, CDR3 protein, CDR3 DNA. A D gene is named only where the DNA matches it firmly. Clone size, where shown, is once, few, many, or a class for clones that have expanded.

V: TRBV7-2; size: NA; J: TRBJ2-7; D: NA; CDR3: CASSLVRANEQYF; DNA: TGTGCCAGCAGCTTAGTCAGGGCGAACGAGCAGTACTTC
V: TRBV9; size: NA; J: TRBJ1-2; D: NA; CDR3: CASSPNLAGQTHGYTF; DNA: TGTGCCAGCAGCCCCAACCTCGCAGGGCAAACACATGGCTACACCTTC
V: TRBV6-1; size: NA; J: TRBJ1-5; D: NA; CDR3: CASSETWGQPQHF; DNA: TGTGCCAGCAGTGAAACTTGGGGTCAGCCCCAGCATTTT
V: TRBV7-6; size: NA; J: TRBJ1-1; D: NA; CDR3: CASRLNTEAFF; DNA: TGTGCCAGCAGGCTCAACACTGAAGCTTTCTTT
V: TRBV11-2; size: NA; J: TRBJ2-1; D: TRBD2; CDR3: CASRGLAVYNEQFF; DNA: TGTGCCAGCAGGGGACTAGCGGTGTACAATGAGCAGTTCTTC
V: TRBV29-1; size: NA; J: TRBJ1-3; D: NA; CDR3: CSVEDLHRTIYF; DNA: TGCAGCGTTGAAGATCTTCACCGCACCATATATTTT
V: TRBV2; size: NA; J: TRBJ2-5; D: NA; CDR3: CASSVPRGETQYF; DNA: TGTGCCAGCAGCGTCCCAAGGGGGGAGACCCAGTACTTC
V: TRBV5-6; size: once; J: TRBJ1-2; D: NA; CDR3: CASSLGGWGPANYGYTF; DNA: TGTGCCAGCAGCTTGGGGGGATGGGGACCCGCTAACTATGGCTACACCTTC
V: TRBV5-4; size: few; J: TRBJ1-1; D: NA; CDR3: CASSLESSPNTEAFF; DNA: TGTGCCAGCAGCTTGGAGAGCAGCCCGAACACTGAAGCTTTCTTT
V: TRBV5-5; size: NA; J: TRBJ2-7; D: NA; CDR3: CASSSQGRVYEQYF; DNA: TGTGCCAGCAGCTCGCAAGGGCGAGTCTACGAGCAGTACTTC
V: TRBV7-2; size: once; J: TRBJ2-7; D: TRBD1; CDR3: CASSPQGAHSYEQYF; DNA: TGTGCCAGCAGCCCACAGGGGGCGCATTCCTACGAGCAGTACTTC
V: TRBV19; size: NA; J: TRBJ1-5; D: NA; CDR3: CASTPLLGSNQPQHF; DNA: TGTGCCAGTACCCCTCTGTTGGGTAGCAATCAGCCCCAGCATTTT
V: TRBV7-8; size: NA; J: TRBJ2-1; D: NA; CDR3: CASSLDHPWNLNEQFF; DNA: TGTGCCAGCAGCTTAGACCACCCGTGGAACCTGAATGAGCAGTTCTTC
V: TRBV7-2; size: NA; J: TRBJ1-6; D: TRBD1; CDR3: CASSLAPRGHSPLHF; DNA: TGTGCCAGCAGCTTAGCCCCCAGGGGGCATTCACCCCTCCACTTT
V: TRBV21-1; size: NA; J: TRBJ1-5; D: NA; CDR3: CAPLTQPQHF; DNA: TGTGCCCCCCTTACACAGCCCCAGCATTTT
V: TRBV19; size: NA; J: TRBJ1-1; D: NA; CDR3: CATNSILMNTEAFF; DNA: TGTGCCACAAACAGCATATTAATGAACACTGAAGCTTTCTTT
V: TRBV24-1; size: few; J: TRBJ1-2; D: TRBD1; CDR3: CATSDALTGSHGYTF; DNA: TGTGCCACCAGTGATGCATTGACAGGGTCCCATGGCTACACCTTC
V: TRBV5-1; size: NA; J: TRBJ1-3; D: NA; CDR3: CASRDASSGNTIYF; DNA: TGCGCCAGTCGGGACGCGAGCTCTGGAAACACCATATATTTT
V: TRBV5-6; size: NA; J: TRBJ2-2; D: NA; CDR3: CASSPLWTGELFF; DNA: TGTGCCAGCAGCCCACTTTGGACCGGGGAGCTGTTTTTT
V: TRBV24-1; size: NA; J: TRBJ1-4; D: TRBD1; CDR3: CATSRQIRDRGPATNEKLFF; DNA: TGTGCCACCAGTCGCCAAATCCGGGACAGGGGGCCCGCAACTAATGAAAAACTGTTTTTT
V: TRBV18; size: NA; J: TRBJ2-7; D: NA; CDR3: CASSPPGGNAYEQYF; DNA: TGTGCCAGCTCACCACCGGGGGGTAACGCCTACGAGCAGTACTTC
V: TRBV5-4; size: once; J: TRBJ2-5; D: NA; CDR3: CASSKPGPQETQYF; DNA: TGTGCCAGCAGCAAGCCAGGGCCCCAAGAGACCCAGTACTTC
V: TRBV28; size: NA; J: TRBJ2-3; D: TRBD2; CDR3: CASSRAGGYADTQYF; DNA: TGTGCCAGCAGCCGAGCGGGGGGGTATGCAGATACGCAGTATTTT
V: TRBV5-6; size: NA; J: TRBJ2-3; D: NA; CDR3: CASSTIQRSTDTQYF; DNA: TGTGCCAGCAGCACGATACAGAGAAGCACAGATACGCAGTATTTT
V: TRBV21-1; size: NA; J: TRBJ1-1; D: NA; CDR3: CASPGTGLKNTEAFF; DNA: TGTGCCAGCCCCGGGACAGGCTTAAAGAACACTGAAGCTTTCTTT
V: TRBV6-2/TRBV6-3; size: NA; J: TRBJ1-2; D: NA; CDR3: CASSAPAEGYTF; DNA: TGTGCCAGCAGTGCCCCTGCGGAAGGCTACACCTTC
V: TRBV7-6; size: NA; J: TRBJ2-2; D: TRBD2; CDR3: CASSHDPRGGPNTGELFF; DNA: TGTGCCAGCAGTCACGACCCTCGGGGGGGGCCAAACACCGGGGAGCTGTTTTTT
V: TRBV11-2; size: NA; J: TRBJ2-1; D: TRBD1; CDR3: CASSPGAHHRGEQFF; DNA: TGTGCCAGCAGCCCAGGGGCCCACCACAGGGGTGAGCAGTTCTTC